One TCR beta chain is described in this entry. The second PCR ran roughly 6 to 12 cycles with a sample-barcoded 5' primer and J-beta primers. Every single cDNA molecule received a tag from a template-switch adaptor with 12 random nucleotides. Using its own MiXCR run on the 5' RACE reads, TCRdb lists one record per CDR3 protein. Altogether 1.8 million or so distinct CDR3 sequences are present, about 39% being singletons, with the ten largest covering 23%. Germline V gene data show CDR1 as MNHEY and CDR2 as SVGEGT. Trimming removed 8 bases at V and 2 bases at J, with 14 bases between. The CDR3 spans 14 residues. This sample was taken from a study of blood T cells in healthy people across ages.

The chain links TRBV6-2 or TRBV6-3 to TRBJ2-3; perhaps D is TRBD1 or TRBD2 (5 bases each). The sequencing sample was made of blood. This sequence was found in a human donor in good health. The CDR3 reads CASAGTNPTDTQYF. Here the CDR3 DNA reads TGTGCCAGCGCCGGGACCAACCCCACAGATACGCAGTATTTT.